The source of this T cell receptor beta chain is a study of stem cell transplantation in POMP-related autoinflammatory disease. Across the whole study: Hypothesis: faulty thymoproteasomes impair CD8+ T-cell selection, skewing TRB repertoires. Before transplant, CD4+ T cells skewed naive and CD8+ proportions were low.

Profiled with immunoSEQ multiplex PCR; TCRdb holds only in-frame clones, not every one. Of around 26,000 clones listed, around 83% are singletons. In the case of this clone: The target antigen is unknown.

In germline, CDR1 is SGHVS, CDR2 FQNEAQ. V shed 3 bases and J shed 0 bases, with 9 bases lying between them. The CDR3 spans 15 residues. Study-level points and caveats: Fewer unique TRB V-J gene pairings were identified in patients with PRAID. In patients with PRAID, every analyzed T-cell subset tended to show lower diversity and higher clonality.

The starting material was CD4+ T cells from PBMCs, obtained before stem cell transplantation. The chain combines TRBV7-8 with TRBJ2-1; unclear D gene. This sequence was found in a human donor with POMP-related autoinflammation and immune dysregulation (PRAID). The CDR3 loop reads CASSFSMSSYNEQFF. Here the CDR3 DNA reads TGTGCCAGCAGCTTCTCCATGAGCTCCTACAATGAGCAGTTCTTC.